The 17 T cell receptor beta chains below come from one sample, sequenced in a study of T cell responses to AZD1222 COVID-19 vaccine (dated by TCRdb to the early 2020s). To prepare the library, the immunoSEQ multiplex PCR assay was applied. This immuneACCESS table, as held by TCRdb, lists in-frame sequences with V and J called but not all clones. Of the missing ones, under half trace to an unresolved V gene in checked studies; the others have no known cause. The sample table lists under 150,000 clones, roughly 90% of them with a count of one. The ten largest clones capture 2.5% to 3% of the sample. The time point label, read with the paper, signifies: about 28 days (+/-7) after the second vaccine dose. Specimen: peripheral blood, collected 28 days after the second AZD1222 dose. These receptors were obtained from an adult who received the AZD1222 COVID-19 vaccine.

This sequence joins TRBV19 and TRBJ2-2, with a weak D call TRBD1 (6 bases). The V and J ends lost 3 bases and 4 bases respectively, with 12 bases between them. Germline CDR1 is LNHDA and CDR2 is SQIVND (reference sequence). The CDR3 sequence is 15 residues long. CDR3 sequence: CASSIRQGITGELFF. The CDR3 DNA reads as TGTGCCAGTAGTATTAGGCAGGGGATCACCGGGGAGCTGTTTTTT.

The chain is built from TRBV6-5 and TRBJ1-4, with 7 positions matching TRBD1. The CDR3 has 15 residues. The trim removed 5 bases at V and 8 bases at J, leaving 11 bases unmatched. The germline V gene encodes CDR1 MNHEY and CDR2 SVGAGI. This CDR3 reads CASSPDRVIGEKLFF. The CDR3 nucleotides are TGTGCCAGCAGTCCCGACAGGGTGATTGGCGAAAAACTGTTTTTT.

The chain employs TRBV3-1 (or the pseudogene TRBV3-2) and TRBJ2-5; 7 bases agree with TRBD1. The CDR3 is 15 residues long. The germline V gene encodes CDR1 LGHDT and CDR2 YNNKEL (reference sequence). J lost 3 bases, V lost 2 bases, and 6 bases had no gene match. CDR3 protein: CASSQRQGGEETQYF. The CDR3 bases are TGTGCCAGCAGCCAACGACAGGGCGGAGAAGAGACCCAGTACTTC.

V is TRBV3-1 (or the pseudogene TRBV3-2) and J is TRBJ1-6, with D possibly TRBD1 on 6 matching bases. Between the trimmed V and J ends, which lost 3 bases and 5 bases, there was a span of 11 bases. CDR1 is LGHDT and CDR2 is YNNKEL in the germline V gene (reference sequence). The CDR3 extends over 15 amino acids. CDR3 sequence: CASSHWTVNNSPLHF. CDR3 DNA: TGTGCCAGCAGCCACTGGACAGTAAATAATTCACCCCTCCACTTT.

This rearrangement joins TRBV20-1 to TRBJ1-2, with D possibly being TRBD1 (5 bases). V was cut by 3 bases and J by 1 base, with 15 bases left in between. The CDR3 has 15 residues. CDR1 is DFQATT and CDR2 is SNEGSKA in the germline V gene (reference sequence). The CDR3 protein is CSASESGLVNYGYTF. In DNA, the CDR3 is TGCAGTGCTAGTGAGTCAGGGCTGGTTAACTATGGCTACACCTTC.

Comments on this clone: At one end, the junction sequence differs from germline, possibly due to a read error. The V gene is TRBV7-7, the J gene TRBJ2-7; TRBD1 matches at 8 bases. The CDR3 runs 13 residues. Germline-derived CDR1 and CDR2 are SSHAT and FNYEAQ (reference sequence). CDR3: CASSRDRNYEQYF. In nucleotides, the CDR3 is TGTGCTAGCAGCCGGGACAGGAATTACGAGCAGTACTTC.

The CDR3 spells CASSKSGSRAGLYEQYF. CDR3 nucleotide sequence: TGTGCCAGCAGCAAAAGCGGCAGTCGGGCAGGCCTCTACGAGCAGTACTTC. The chain couples TRBV4-2 to TRBJ2-7; the D gene is possibly TRBD2 (5 bases). CDR3 length: 17 amino acids. V was clipped by 5 bases and J by 3 bases, with 23 bases between them. Per the germline V gene, CDR1 is LGHNA and CDR2 is YNFKEQ.

This clone was detected a few times. The chain has TRBV4-2 and TRBJ1-4, with a tentative D call TRBD1 (5 bases). Germline V gene sequence: CDR1 LGHNA, CDR2 YNFKEQ. The length of the CDR3 is 14 residues. V was pared by 8 bases and J by 7 bases, with 17 bases between. In DNA form, the CDR3 reads TGTGCCAGCGGGGACCAGGGCAGGAGTGAAAAACTGTTTTTT. Translating it yields CASGDQGRSEKLFF.

V usage is TRBV7-9 and J usage is TRBJ1-2; 12 nucleotides align to TRBD1. This CDR3 is built from 15 residues. Trimming took 5 bases from V and 8 from J; bases not matched to a gene: 9. Germline V gene sequence: CDR1 SEHNR, CDR2 FQNEAQ (reference sequence). CDR3 bases: TGTGCCAGCAGCGCCCGGGACAGGGGGCCGGAAGGCTACACCTTC. Translation: CASSARDRGPEGYTF.

A few counts support this clone. This chain links TRBV6-5 with TRBJ1-2; tentatively, D is TRBD1 (5 bases). The CDR3 extends over 14 amino acids. The V end lost 7 bases, the J end lost 7 bases, and 19 bases lay between the germline ends. The germline CDR1 and CDR2 sequences are MNHEY and SVGAGI. DNA of the CDR3: TGTGCCAGCAATTCGTTCCGGGGCAGAGGTGGCTACACCTTC. Translated, it gives CASNSFRGRGGYTF.

In the case of this clone: Other DNA sequences of this sample code for an identical CDR3. The chain employs TRBV19 and TRBJ1-1; weak D call: TRBD1 (6 bases). Deletions cut 4 bases from V and 1 base from J, with 7 bases between. The length of the CDR3 is 13 residues. Germline-derived CDR1 and CDR2 are LNHDA and SQIVND (reference sequence). The CDR3 here is CASSTQGNTEAFF. The CDR3 coding sequence is TGTGCCAGTAGTACACAGGGGAACACTGAAGCTTTCTTT. Supplemented by reference TRBV19 and TRBJ1-1, the full variable domain reads DGGITQSPKYLFRKEGQNVTLSCEQNLNHDAMYWYRQDPGQGLRLIYYSQIVNDFQKGDIAEGYSVSREKKESFPLTVTSAQKNPTAFYLCASSTQGNTEAFFGQGTRLTVV.

The chain uses TRBV29-1 and TRBJ2-3, with TRBD2 matching over 9 bases. The CDR3 consists of 14 residues. The V gene end was trimmed by 6 bases and the J gene end by 3 bases; junction bases not matched to a gene: 7. The germline V gene encodes CDR1 SQVTM and CDR2 ANQGSEA. CDR3 loop: CSVAPSGNTDTQYF. The CDR3 bases are TGCAGCGTCGCCCCTAGCGGGAATACAGATACGCAGTATTTT.

The chain combines TRBV6-5 with TRBJ1-1; no reliable D call. Germline CDR1 MNHEY, CDR2 SVGAGI. V was cut by 2 bases and J by 8 bases, with 6 bases left in between. The CDR3 spans 11 residues. CDR3 in DNA: TGTGCCAGCAGTTACCAAACCGAAGCTTTCTTT. Its translation is CASSYQTEAFF.

In DNA, the CDR3 is TGCGCCAGCAGCCTTGCGGGGAGTACCTATGGCTACACCTTC. As protein: CASSLAGSTYGYTF. This rearrangement joins TRBV4-1 to TRBJ1-2, with no clear D. The germline V gene encodes CDR1 MGHRA and CDR2 YSYEKL. This CDR3 has 14 residues. With 4 bases removed from V and 4 bases from J, the gap between germline ends came to 13 bases.

The chain uses TRBV4-1 and TRBJ1-5; D is unresolved. The V end was cut by 4 bases, the J end by 0 bases, with 16 bases between. CDR1 is MGHRA and CDR2 is YSYEKL in the germline V gene. This CDR3 comprises 17 residues. CDR3: CASSPTPPFPSNQPQHF. CDR3 in DNA: TGCGCCAGCAGCCCTACCCCACCCTTCCCTAGCAATCAGCCCCAGCATTTT.

The chain links TRBV7-2 to TRBJ1-6, with D unclear. The germline V and J ends were trimmed by 2 bases and 6 bases, with 11 bases remaining between them. The length of the CDR3 is 15 residues. Germline CDR1 and CDR2: SGHTA and FQGNSA. CDR3 loop: CASSLRQIINSPLHF. The CDR3 nucleotides read TGTGCCAGCAGCTTAAGGCAGATCATTAATTCACCCCTCCACTTT.

This chain links TRBV6-2 or TRBV6-3 with TRBJ1-1; D gene ambiguous. CDR3 length: 17 amino acids. Germline loops: CDR1 MNHEY, CDR2 SVGEGT. V gave up 5 bases and J gave up 5 bases, with 24 bases separating them. The CDR3 DNA reads TGTGCCAGCAGTAACCCGGGTCAGGTTGGAACGGGAACTGAAGCTTTCTTT. Protein: CASSNPGQVGTGTEAFF.